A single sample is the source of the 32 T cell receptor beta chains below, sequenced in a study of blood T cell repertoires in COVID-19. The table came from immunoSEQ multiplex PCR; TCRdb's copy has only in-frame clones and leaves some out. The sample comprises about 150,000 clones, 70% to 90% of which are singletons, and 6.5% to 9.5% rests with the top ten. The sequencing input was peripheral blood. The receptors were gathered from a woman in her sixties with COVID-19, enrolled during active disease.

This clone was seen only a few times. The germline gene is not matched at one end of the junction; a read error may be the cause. The CDR3 bases are TGTGCCAGCAGTTTAGCCGGGACAGGGGTATCTAGGACTGAAGCTTTCTTT. This sequence encodes CASSLAGTGVSRTEAFF. This chain joins TRBV7-8 and TRBJ1-1; TRBD1 agrees at 10 bases. From germline, CDR1 is SGHVS and CDR2 FQNEAQ. CDR3 length: 17 amino acids.

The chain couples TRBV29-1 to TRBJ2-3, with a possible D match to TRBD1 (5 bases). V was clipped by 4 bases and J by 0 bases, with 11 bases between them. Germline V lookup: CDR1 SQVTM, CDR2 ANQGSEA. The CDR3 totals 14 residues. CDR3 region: CSVGAQGSTDTQYF. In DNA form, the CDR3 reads TGCAGCGTTGGGGCCCAGGGTAGCACAGATACGCAGTATTTT.

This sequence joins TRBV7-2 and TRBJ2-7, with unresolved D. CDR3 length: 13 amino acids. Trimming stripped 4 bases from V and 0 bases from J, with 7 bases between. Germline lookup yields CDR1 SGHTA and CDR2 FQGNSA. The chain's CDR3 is CASSSSSSYEQYF. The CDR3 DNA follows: TGTGCCAGCAGCTCCTCCAGCTCCTACGAGCAGTACTTC.

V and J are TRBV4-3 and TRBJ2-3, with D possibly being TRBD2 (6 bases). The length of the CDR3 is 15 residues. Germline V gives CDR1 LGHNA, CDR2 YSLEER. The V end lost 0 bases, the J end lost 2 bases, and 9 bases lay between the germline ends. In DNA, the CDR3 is TGCGCCAGCAGCCAAGATACGGGACTCACAGATACGCAGTATTTT. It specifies CASSQDTGLTDTQYF.

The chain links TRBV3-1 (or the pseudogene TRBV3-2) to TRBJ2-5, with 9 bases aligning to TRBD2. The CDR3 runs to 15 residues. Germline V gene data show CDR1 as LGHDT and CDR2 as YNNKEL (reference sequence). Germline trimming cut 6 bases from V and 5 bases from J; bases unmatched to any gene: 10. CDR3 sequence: CASRPIAGERETQYF. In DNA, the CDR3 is TGTGCCAGCAGACCTATAGCGGGAGAAAGGGAGACCCAGTACTTC.

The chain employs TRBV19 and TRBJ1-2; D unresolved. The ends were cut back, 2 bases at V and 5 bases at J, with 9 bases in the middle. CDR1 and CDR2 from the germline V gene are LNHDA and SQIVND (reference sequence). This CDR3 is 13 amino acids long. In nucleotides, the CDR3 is TGTGCCAGTAGTATATCAAGAGTTTATGGCTACACCTTC. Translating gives CASSISRVYGYTF.

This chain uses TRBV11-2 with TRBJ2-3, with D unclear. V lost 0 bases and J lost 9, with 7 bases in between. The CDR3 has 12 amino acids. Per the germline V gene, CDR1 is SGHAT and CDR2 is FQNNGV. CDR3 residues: CASSLDRFTQYF. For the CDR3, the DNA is TGTGCCAGCAGCTTAGATCGTTTCACGCAGTATTTT. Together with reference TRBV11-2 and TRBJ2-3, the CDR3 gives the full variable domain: EAGVAQSPRYKIIEKRQSVAFWCNPISGHATLYWYQQILGQGPKLLIQFQNNGVVDDSQLPKDRFSAERLKGVDSTLKIQPAKLEDSAVYLCASSLDRFTQYFGPGTRLTVL.

The CDR3 here is CASSLEQGVHTIYF. In nucleotides, the CDR3 is TGTGCCAGCAGCCTAGAGCAGGGGGTACACACCATATATTTT. The V and J genes are TRBV7-2 and TRBJ1-3; 7 bases are a match to TRBD1. The germline CDR1 and CDR2 sequences are SGHTA and FQGNSA. Trimming at V came to 5 bases and at J to 8 bases, leaving 9 bases not matched to a gene. CDR3 length equals 14 residues.

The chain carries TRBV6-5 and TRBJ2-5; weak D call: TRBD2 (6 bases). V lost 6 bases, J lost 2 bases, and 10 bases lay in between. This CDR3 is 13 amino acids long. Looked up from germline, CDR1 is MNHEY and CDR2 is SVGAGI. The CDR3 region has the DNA TGTGCCAGCAGCTGGGGACTGCAAGAGACCCAGTACTTC. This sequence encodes CASSWGLQETQYF.

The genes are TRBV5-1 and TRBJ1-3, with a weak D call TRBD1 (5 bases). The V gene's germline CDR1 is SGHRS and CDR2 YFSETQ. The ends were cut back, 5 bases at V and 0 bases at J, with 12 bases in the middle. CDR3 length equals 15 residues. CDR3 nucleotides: TGCGCCAGCAGTCTGGGGACTATCTCTGGAAACACCATATATTTT. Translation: CASSLGTISGNTIYF.

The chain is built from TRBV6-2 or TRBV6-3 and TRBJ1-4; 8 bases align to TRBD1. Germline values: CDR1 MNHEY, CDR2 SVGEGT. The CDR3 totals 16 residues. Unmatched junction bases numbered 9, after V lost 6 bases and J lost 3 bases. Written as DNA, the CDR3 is TGTGCCAGCAGCCGAAAGACAGGGGTGGCTAATGAAAAACTGTTTTTT. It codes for CASSRKTGVANEKLFF.

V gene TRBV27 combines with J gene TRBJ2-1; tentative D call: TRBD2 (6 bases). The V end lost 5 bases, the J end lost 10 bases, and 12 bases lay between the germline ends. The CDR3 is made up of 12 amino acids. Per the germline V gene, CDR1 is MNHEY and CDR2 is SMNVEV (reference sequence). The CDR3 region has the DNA TGTGCCAGCAGTCAGACTAGATGGGAGCAGTTCTTC. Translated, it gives CASSQTRWEQFF.

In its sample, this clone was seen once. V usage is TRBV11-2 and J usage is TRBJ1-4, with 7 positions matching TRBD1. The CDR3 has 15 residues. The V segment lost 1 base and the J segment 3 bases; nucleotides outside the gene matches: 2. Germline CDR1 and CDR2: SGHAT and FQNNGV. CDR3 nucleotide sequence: TGTGCCAGCAGCTTAGCTAGGGGGCCTAATGAAAAACTGTTTTTT. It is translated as CASSLARGPNEKLFF.

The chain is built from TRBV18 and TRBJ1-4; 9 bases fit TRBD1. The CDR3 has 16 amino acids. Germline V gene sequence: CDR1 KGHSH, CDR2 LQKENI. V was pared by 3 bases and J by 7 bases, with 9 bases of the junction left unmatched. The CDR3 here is CASSPGAGTGSEKLFF. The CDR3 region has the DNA TGTGCCAGCTCACCGGGGGCCGGGACAGGGAGTGAAAAACTGTTTTTT.

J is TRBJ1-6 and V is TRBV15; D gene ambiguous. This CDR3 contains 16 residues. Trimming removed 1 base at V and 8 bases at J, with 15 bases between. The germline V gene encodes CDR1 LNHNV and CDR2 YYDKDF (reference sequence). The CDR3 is CATSRGFSGLHSPLHF. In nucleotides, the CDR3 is TGTGCCACCAGCAGAGGTTTTTCGGGGTTGCATTCACCCCTCCACTTT.

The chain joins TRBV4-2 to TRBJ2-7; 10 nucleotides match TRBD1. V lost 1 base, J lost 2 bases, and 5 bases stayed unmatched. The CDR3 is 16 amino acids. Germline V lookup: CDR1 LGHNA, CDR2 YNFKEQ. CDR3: CASSQAGTGVTYEQYF. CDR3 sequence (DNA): TGTGCCAGCAGCCAAGCCGGGACAGGGGTAACCTACGAGCAGTACTTC.

CDR3: CASSLEPDRGETQYF. The CDR3 coding sequence is TGTGCCAGCAGCTTGGAACCGGACAGGGGGGAGACCCAGTACTTC. This chain connects TRBV5-4 to TRBJ2-5; 10 nucleotides agree with TRBD1. V lost 0 bases, J lost 5 bases, and 4 bases stayed unmatched. Germline V gene sequence: CDR1 SGHNT, CDR2 YYREEE (reference sequence). The CDR3 spans 15 residues.

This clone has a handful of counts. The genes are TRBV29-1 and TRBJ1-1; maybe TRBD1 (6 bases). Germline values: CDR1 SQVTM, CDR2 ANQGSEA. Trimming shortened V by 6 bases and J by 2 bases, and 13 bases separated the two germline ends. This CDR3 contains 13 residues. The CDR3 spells CSVTGQLNTEAFF. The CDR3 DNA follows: TGCAGCGTCACCGGACAGCTCAACACTGAAGCTTTCTTT.

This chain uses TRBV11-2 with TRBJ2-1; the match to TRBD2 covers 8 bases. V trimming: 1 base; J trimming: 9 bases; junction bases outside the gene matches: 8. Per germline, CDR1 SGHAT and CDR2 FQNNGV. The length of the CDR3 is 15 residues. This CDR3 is CASSLVGGATGEQFF. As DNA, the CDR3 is TGTGCCAGCAGCTTAGTCGGGGGGGCGACGGGTGAGCAGTTCTTC.

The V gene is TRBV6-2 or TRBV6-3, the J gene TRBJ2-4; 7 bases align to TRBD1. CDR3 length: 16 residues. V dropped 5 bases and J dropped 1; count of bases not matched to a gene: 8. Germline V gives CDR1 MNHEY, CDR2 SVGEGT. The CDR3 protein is CASSLRQGLAKNIQYF. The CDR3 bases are TGTGCCAGCAGTCTACGACAGGGTTTGGCCAAAAACATTCAGTACTTC.

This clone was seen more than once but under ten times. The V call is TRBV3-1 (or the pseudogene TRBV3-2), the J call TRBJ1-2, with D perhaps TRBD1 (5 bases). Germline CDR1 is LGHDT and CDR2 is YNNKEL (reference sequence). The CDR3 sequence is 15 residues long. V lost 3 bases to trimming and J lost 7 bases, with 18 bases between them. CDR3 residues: CASSQAPSQGAGYTF. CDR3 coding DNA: TGTGCCAGCAGCCAGGCCCCCAGTCAGGGCGCTGGCTACACCTTC.

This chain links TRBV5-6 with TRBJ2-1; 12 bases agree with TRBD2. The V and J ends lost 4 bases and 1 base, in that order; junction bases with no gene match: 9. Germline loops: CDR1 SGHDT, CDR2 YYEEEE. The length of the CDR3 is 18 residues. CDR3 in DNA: TGTGCCAGCAGCCCTACCCGGACTAGCGGGGTGTCCTACAATGAGCAGTTCTTC. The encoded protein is CASSPTRTSGVSYNEQFF. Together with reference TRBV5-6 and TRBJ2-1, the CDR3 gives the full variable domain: DAGVTQSPTHLIKTRGQQVTLRCSPKSGHDTVSWYQQALGQGPQFIFQYYEEEERQRGNFPDRFSGHQFPNYSSELNVNALLLGDSALYLCASSPTRTSGVSYNEQFFGPGTRLTVL.

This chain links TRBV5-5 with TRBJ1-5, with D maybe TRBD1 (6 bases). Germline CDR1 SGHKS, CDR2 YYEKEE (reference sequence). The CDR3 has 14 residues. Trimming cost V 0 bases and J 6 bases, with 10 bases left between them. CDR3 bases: TGTGCCAGCAGCTTGGAAGGGGGAAGTCAGCCCCAGCATTTT. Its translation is CASSLEGGSQPQHF.

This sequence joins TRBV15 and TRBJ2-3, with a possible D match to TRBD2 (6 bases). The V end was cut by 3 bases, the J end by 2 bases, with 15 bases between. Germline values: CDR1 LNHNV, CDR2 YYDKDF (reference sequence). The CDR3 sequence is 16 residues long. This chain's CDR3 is CATSSEGTLFTDTQYF. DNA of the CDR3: TGTGCCACCAGCAGCGAAGGGACTCTTTTCACAGATACGCAGTATTTT.

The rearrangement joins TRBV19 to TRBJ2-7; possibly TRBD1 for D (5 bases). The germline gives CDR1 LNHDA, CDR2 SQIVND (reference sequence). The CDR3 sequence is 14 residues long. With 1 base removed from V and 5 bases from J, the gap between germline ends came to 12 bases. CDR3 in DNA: TGTGCCAGTAGTATAGCGGCAGACAGCCACGAGCAGTACTTC. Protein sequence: CASSIAADSHEQYF.

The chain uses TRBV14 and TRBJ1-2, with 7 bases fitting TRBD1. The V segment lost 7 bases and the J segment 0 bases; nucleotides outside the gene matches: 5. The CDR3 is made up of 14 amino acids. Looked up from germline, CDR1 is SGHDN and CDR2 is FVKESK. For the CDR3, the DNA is TGTGCCAGCACCAGGACAGGTCCTAACTATGGCTACACCTTC. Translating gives CASTRTGPNYGYTF.

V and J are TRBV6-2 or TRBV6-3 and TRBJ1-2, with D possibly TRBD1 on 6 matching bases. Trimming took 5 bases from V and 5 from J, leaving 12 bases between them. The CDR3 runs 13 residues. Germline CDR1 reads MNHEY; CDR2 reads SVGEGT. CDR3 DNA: TGTGCCAGCAGTCCAGGACAGATTTATGGCTACACCTTC. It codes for CASSPGQIYGYTF.

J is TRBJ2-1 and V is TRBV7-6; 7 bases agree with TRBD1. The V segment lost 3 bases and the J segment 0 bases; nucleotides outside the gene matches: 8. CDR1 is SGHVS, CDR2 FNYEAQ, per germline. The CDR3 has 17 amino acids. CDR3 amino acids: CASSLRVQGDSYNEQFF. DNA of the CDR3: TGTGCCAGCAGCTTGAGGGTTCAGGGGGACTCCTACAATGAGCAGTTCTTC.

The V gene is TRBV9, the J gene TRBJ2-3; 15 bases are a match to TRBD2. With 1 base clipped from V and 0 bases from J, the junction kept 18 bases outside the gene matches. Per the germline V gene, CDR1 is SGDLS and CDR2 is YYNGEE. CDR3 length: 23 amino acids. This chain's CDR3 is CASSVPRSPGLAGGRFSTDTQYF. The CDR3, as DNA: TGTGCCAGCAGCGTACCCCGATCGCCGGGACTAGCGGGGGGCCGATTTAGCACAGATACGCAGTATTTT. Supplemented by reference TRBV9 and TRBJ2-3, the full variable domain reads DSGVTQTPKHLITATGQRVTLRCSPRSGDLSVYWYQQSLDQGLQFLIQYYNGEERAKGNILERFSAQQFPDLHSELNLSSLELGDSALYFCASSVPRSPGLAGGRFSTDTQYFGPGTRLTVL.

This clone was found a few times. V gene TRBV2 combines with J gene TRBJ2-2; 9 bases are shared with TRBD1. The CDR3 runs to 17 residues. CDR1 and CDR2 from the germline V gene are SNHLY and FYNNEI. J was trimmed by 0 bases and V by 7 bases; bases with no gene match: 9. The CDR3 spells CASTPGQGMPNTGELFF. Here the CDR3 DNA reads TGTGCCAGCACCCCGGGACAGGGTATGCCGAACACCGGGGAGCTGTTTTTT.

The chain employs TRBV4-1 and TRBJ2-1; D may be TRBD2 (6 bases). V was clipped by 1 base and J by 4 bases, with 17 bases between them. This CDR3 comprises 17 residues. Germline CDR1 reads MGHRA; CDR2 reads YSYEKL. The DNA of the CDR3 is TGCGCCAGCAGCCAAGGGACCGACTTAGCGGAATACAATGAGCAGTTCTTC. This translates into CASSQGTDLAEYNEQFF.

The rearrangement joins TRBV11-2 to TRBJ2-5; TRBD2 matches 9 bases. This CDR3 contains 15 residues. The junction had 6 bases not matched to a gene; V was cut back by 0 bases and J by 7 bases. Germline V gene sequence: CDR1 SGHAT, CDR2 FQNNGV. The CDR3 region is CASSLDSGGAGTQYF. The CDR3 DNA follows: TGTGCCAGCAGCTTAGATAGCGGGGGTGCAGGGACCCAGTACTTC. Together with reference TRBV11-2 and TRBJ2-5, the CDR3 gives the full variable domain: EAGVAQSPRYKIIEKRQSVAFWCNPISGHATLYWYQQILGQGPKLLIQFQNNGVVDDSQLPKDRFSAERLKGVDSTLKIQPAKLEDSAVYLCASSLDSGGAGTQYFGPGTRLLVL.